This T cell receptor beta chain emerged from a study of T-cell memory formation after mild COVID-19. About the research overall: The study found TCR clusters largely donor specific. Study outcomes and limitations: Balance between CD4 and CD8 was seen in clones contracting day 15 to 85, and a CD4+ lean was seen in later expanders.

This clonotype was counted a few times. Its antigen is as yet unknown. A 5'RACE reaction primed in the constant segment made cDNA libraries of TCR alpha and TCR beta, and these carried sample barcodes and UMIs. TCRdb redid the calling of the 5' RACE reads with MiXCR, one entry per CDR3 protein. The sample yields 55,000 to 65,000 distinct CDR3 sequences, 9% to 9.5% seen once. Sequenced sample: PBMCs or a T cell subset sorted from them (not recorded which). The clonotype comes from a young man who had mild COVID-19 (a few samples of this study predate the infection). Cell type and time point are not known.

CDR3 amino acids: CSVDRGREAFF. The CDR3, as DNA: TGCAGCGTTGATAGGGGAAGAGAAGCTTTCTTT. The chain combines TRBV29-1 with TRBJ1-1, with TRBD1 as a possible D gene (5 bases). The CDR3 covers 11 residues. Germline V gene lookup returns CDR1 SQVTM and CDR2 ANQGSEA. With 3 bases removed from V and 8 bases from J, the gap between germline ends came to 10 bases.